Only a few counts were recorded for the clone carrying this TCR beta chain. The sample belongs to a study of human T cells and chemical hapten exposure. About the study: TCR yield per sample varied, mainly due to pooled library volumes.

V shed 5 bases, J shed 2 bases, and the junction held 10 bases outside the gene matches. Germline-derived CDR1 and CDR2 are SGHNT and YENEEA. The length of the CDR3 is 16 residues. The time point was: pre-sensitization, week 0. Specified treatment: therapeutic diphenylcyclopropenone sensitization with weekly scalp DPC. Prior to each patch test being applied, blood was drawn. The study enrolled 18 to 70-year-old alopecia patients suitable for DPC. TCRdb ran MiXCR on the RACE reads and lists one entry per CDR3 protein. The table records 200,000 to 300,000 distinct CDR3 sequences, approximately 8.6% of them present only once.

The rearrangement joins TRBV11-3 to TRBJ2-3; TRBD2 matches at 7 bases. The receptor's source is a woman in her 40s with alopecia areata. Some clones in this sample may be carry-over from other donors' samples. The source was whole blood, collected in connection with sensitization to the hapten diphenylcyclopropenone (DPC). The CDR3 loop reads CASSPSWRENTDTQYF. CDR3 nucleotide sequence: TGTGCCAGCAGCCCCAGCTGGCGGGAGAACACAGATACGCAGTATTTT. Based on the CDR3 plus reference TRBV11-3 and TRBJ2-3, the full variable domain is EAGVVQSPRYKIIEKKQPVAFWCNPISGHNTLYWYLQNLGQGPELLIRYENEEAVDDSQLPKDRFSAERLKGVDSTLKIQPAELGDSAVYLCASSPSWRENTDTQYFGPGTRLTVL.